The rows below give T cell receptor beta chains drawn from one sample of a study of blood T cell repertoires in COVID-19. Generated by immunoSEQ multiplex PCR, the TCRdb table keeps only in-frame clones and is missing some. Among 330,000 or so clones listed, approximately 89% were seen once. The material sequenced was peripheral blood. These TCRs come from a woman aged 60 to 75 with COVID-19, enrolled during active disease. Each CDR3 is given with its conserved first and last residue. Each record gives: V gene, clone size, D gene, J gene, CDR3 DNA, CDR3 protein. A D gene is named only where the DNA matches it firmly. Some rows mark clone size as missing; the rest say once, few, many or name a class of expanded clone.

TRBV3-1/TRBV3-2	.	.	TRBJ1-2	TGTGCCAGCAGCCAATCATCTGGCTACACCTTC	CASSQSSGYTF
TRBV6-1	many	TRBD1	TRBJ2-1	TGTGCCAGCAGTGAAGGCAGGGGGCAACGGTTCTTC	CASSEGRGQRFF
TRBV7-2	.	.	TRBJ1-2	TGTGCCAGCAGCTTAGACCCGACAGGTGCTAACTATGGCTACACCTTC	CASSLDPTGANYGYTF
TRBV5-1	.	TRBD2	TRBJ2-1	TGCGCCAGCAGCCCCGGACTAGCGGGGGGGCTCGGCAATGAGCAGTTCTTC	CASSPGLAGGLGNEQFF
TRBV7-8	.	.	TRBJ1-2	TGTGCCAGCAGCTTAGGGGAGAACTATGGCTACACCTTC	CASSLGENYGYTF
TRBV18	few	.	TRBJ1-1	TGTGCCAGCTCACCGACACCTCCAGGGCCCGTCGGTGAGACTGAAGCTTTCTTT	CASSPTPPGPVGETEAFF
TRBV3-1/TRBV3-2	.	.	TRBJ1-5	TGTGCCAGCAGCTGGCAGGGTGCCCAGCCCCAGCATTTT	CASSWQGAQPQHF
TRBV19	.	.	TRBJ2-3	TGTGCCAGTAGTATTGAACCCAGGGGAAGGAAAGATACGCAGTATTTT	CASSIEPRGRKDTQYF
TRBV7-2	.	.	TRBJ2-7	TGTGCCAGCAGCTCTACTAGTAGTGTTTACGAGCAGTACTTC	CASSSTSSVYEQYF
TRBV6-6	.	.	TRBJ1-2	TGTGCCAGCAGTTTTGAGGGTTACTATGGCTACACCTTC	CASSFEGYYGYTF
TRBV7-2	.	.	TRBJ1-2	TGTGCCAGCAGCCCCCGAGAGTATAGCTATGGCTACACCTTC	CASSPREYSYGYTF
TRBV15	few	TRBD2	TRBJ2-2	TGTGCCACCAGCACACACAGGGCGGGAGGCACCGGGGAGCTGTTTTTT	CATSTHRAGGTGELFF
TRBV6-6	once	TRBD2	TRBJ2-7	TGTGCCAGCACCCTGCGGGGGGAATCCTACGAGCAGTACTTC	CASTLRGESYEQYF